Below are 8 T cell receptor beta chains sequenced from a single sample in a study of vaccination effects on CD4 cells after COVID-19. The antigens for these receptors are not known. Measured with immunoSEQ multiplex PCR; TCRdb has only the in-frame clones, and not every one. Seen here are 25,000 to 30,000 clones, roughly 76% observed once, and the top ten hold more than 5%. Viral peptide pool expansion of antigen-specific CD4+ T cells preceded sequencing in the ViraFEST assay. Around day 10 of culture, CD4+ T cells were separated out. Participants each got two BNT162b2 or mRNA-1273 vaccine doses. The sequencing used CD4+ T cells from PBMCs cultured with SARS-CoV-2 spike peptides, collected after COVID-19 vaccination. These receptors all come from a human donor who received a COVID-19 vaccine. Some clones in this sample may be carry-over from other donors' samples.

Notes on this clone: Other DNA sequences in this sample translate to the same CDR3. In nucleotides, the CDR3 is TGTGCCAGCAGCTTAGTGACAGGAGGGAAGACCCAGTACTTC. This translates into CASSLVTGGKTQYF. The chain has TRBV7-3 and TRBJ2-5; the D call may be TRBD1 or TRBD2 (6 bases each). The V gene's germline CDR1 is SGHTA and CDR2 FQGTGA. This CDR3 has 14 residues. V gave up 2 bases and J gave up 6 bases, with 13 bases separating them.

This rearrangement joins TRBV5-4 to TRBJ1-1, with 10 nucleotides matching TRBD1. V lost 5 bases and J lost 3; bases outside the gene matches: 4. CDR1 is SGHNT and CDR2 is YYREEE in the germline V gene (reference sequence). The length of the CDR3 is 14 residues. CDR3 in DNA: TGTGCCAGCAGGCGGGACAGGGGAGACACTGAAGCTTTCTTT. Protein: CASRRDRGDTEAFF.

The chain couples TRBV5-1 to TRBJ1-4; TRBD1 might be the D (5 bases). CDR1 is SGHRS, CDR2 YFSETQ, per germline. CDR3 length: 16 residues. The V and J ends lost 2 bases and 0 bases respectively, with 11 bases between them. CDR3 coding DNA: TGCGCCAGCAGCTTATTCGGGACTTCAACTAATGAAAAACTGTTTTTT. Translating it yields CASSLFGTSTNEKLFF.

CDR3 region: CASSQPGHNTGELFF. The CDR3 nucleotides are TGTGCCAGCAGCCAACCGGGACACAACACCGGGGAGCTGTTTTTT. This sequence joins TRBV6-5 and TRBJ2-2, with a tentative D call TRBD1 (6 bases). CDR3 length equals 15 residues. Deletions cut 6 bases from V and 2 bases from J, with 13 bases between. Looked up from germline, CDR1 is MNHEY and CDR2 is SVGAGI.

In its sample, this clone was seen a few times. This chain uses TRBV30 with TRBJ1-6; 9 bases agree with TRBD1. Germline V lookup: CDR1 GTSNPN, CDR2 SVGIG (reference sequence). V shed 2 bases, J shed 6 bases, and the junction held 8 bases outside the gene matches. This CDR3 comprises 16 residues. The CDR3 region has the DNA TGTGCCTGGAGTATGGGACAGGGTGAATTTAATTCACCCCTCCACTTT. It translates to CAWSMGQGEFNSPLHF.

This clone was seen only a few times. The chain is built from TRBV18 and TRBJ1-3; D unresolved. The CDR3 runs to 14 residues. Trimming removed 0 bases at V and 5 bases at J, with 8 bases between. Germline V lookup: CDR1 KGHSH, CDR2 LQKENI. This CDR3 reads CASSPPGLRNTIYF. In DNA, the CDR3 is TGTGCCAGCTCACCACCGGGCTTGAGAAACACCATATATTTT.

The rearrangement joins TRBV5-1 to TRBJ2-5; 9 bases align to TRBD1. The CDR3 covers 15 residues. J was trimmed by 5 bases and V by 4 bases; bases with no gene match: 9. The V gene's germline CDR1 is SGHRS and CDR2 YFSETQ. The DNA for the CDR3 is TGCGCCAGCAGCGAAAACAGGGGGCGCGCGGAGACCCAGTACTTC. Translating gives CASSENRGRAETQYF.

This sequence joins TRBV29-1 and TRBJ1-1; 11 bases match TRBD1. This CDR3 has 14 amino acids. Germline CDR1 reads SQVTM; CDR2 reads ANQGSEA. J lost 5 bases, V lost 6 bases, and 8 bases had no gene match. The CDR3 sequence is CSVRDRGLMTEAFF. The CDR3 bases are TGCAGCGTCCGGGACAGGGGGTTAATGACTGAAGCTTTCTTT.